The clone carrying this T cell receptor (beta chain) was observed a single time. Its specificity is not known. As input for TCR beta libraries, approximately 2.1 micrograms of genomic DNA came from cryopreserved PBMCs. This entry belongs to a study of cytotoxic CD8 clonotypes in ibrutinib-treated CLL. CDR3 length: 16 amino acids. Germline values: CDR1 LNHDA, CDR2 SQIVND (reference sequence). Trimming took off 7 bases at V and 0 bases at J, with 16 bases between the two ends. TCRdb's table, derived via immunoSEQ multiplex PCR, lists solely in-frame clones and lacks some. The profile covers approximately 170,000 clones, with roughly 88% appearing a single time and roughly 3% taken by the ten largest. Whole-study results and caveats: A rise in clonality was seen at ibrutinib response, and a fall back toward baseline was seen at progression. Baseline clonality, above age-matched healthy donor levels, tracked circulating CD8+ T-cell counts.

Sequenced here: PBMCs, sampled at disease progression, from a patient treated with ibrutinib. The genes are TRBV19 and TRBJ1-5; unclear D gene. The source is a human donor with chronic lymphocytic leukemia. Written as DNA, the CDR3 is TGTGCCAGTACCCCCCCGGGAACAGTTAGCAATCAGCCCCAGCATTTT. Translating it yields CASTPPGTVSNQPQHF. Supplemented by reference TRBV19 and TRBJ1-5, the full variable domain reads DGGITQSPKYLFRKEGQNVTLSCEQNLNHDAMYWYRQDPGQGLRLIYYSQIVNDFQKGDIAEGYSVSREKKESFPLTVTSAQKNPTAFYLCASTPPGTVSNQPQHFGDGTRLSIL.